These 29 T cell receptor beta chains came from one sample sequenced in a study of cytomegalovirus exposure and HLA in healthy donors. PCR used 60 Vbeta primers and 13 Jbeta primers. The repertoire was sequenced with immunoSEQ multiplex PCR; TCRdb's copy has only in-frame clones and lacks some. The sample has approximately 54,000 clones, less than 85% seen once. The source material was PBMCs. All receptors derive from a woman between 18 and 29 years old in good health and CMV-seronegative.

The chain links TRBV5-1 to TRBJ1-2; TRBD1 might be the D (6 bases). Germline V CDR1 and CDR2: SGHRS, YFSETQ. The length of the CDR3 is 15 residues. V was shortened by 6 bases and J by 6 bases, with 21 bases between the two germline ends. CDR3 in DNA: TGCGCCAGCAACACAGGGTCGGGAAGCGGTAATGGCTACACCTTC. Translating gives CASNTGSGSGNGYTF.

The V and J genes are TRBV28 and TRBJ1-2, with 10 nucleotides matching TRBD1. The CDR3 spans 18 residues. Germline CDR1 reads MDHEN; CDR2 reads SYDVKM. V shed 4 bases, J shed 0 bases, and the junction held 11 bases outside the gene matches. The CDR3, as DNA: TGTGCCAGCAGTTCCCCGAGGAGACAGGGGGCTGCTAACTATGGCTACACCTTC. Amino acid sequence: CASSSPRRQGAANYGYTF.

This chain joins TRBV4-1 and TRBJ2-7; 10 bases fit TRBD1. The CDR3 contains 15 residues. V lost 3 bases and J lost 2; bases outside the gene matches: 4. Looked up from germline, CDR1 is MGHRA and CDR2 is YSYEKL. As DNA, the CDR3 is TGCGCCAGCAGCCACCCGGGACAGGGGACCTACGAGCAGTACTTC. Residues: CASSHPGQGTYEQYF.

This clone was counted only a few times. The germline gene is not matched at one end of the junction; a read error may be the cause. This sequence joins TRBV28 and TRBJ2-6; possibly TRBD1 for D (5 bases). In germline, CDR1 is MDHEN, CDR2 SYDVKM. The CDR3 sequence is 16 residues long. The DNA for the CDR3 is TGTGCCAGCAGCAAAGGGTCCCACTCTGGGGCCAACGGCCTGACTTTC. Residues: CASSKGSHSGANGLTF.

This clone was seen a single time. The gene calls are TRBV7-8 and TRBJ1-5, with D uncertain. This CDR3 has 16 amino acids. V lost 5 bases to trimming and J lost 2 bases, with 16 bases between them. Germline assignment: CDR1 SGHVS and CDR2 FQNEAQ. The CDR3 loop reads CASSPLAVIGNQPQHF. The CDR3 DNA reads TGTGCCAGCAGCCCCCTCGCGGTTATCGGCAATCAGCCCCAGCATTTT.

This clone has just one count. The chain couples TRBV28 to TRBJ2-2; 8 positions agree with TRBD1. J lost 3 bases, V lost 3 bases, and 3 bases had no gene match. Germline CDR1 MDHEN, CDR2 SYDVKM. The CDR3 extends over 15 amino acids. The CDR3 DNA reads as TGTGCCAGCAGTTTCCGGGACAGGTACACCGGGGAGCTGTTTTTT. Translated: CASSFRDRYTGELFF.

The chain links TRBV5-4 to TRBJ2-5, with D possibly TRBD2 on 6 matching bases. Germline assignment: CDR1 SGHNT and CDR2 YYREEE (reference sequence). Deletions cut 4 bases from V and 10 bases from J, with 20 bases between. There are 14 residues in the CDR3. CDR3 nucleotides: TGTGCCAGCAGCCCACAGAGCGGGCCCAACCTCCAGTACTTC. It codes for CASSPQSGPNLQYF.

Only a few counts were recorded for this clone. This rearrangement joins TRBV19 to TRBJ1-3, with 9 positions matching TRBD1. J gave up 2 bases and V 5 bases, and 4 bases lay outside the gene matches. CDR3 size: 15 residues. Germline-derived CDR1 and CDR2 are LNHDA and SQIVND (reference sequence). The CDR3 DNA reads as TGTGCCAGTAGTCCCGGGACAGGGACTGGAAACACCATATATTTT. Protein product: CASSPGTGTGNTIYF. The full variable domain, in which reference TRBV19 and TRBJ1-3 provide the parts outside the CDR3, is DGGITQSPKYLFRKEGQNVTLSCEQNLNHDAMYWYRQDPGQGLRLIYYSQIVNDFQKGDIAEGYSVSREKKESFPLTVTSAQKNPTAFYLCASSPGTGTGNTIYFGEGSWLTVV.

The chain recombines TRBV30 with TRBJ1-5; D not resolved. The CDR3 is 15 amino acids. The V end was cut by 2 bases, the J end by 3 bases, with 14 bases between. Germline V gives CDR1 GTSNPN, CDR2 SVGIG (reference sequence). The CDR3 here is CAWSTIREPNQPQHF. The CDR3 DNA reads TGTGCCTGGAGTACCATCCGAGAGCCCAATCAGCCCCAGCATTTT. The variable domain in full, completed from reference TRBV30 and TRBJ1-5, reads SQTIHQWPATLVQPVGSPLSLECTVEGTSNPNLYWYRQAAGRGLQLLFYSVGIGQISSEVPQNLSASRPQDRQFILSSKKLLLSDSGFYLCAWSTIREPNQPQHFGDGTRLSIL.

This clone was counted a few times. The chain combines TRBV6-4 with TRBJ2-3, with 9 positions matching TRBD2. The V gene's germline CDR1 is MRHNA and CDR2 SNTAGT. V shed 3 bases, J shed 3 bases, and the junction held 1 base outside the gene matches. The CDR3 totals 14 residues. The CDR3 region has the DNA TGTGCCAGCAGTGAAGGACTAGCGACAGATACGCAGTATTTT. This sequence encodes CASSEGLATDTQYF.

The CDR3 DNA reads as TGCGCCAGCAGCTTGGGTACCGGCTCCTACAATGAGCAGTTCTTC. Amino acid sequence: CASSLGTGSYNEQFF. The gene calls are TRBV5-1 and TRBJ2-1; D gene ambiguous. The CDR3 consists of 15 residues. The V and J ends lost 0 bases and 0 bases respectively, with 7 bases between them. Germline V lookup: CDR1 SGHRS, CDR2 YFSETQ.

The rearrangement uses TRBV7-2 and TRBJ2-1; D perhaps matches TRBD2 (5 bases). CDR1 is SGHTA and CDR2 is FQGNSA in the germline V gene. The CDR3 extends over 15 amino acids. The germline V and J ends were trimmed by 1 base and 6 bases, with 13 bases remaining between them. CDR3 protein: CASSLGGSRSNEQFF. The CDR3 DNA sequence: TGTGCCAGCAGCTTAGGCGGGTCACGGTCCAATGAGCAGTTCTTC.

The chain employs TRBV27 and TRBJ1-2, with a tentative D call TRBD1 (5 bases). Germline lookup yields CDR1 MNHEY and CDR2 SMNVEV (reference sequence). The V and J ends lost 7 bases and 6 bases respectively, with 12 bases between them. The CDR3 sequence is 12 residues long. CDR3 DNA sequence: TGTGCCAGCAAAAGCGGGGCGCATGGCTACACCTTC. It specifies CASKSGAHGYTF.

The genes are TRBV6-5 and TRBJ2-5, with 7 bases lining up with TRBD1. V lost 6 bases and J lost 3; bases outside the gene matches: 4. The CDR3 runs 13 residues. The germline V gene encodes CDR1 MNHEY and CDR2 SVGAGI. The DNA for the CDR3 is TGTGCCAGCAGCGTCACAGGGGAAGAGACCCAGTACTTC. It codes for CASSVTGEETQYF.

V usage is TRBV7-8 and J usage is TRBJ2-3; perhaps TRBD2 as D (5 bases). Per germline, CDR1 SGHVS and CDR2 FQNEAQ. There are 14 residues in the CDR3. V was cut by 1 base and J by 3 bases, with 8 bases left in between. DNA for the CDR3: TGTGCCAGCAGCTTAGTGGGAGCGACAGATACGCAGTATTTT. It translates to CASSLVGATDTQYF.

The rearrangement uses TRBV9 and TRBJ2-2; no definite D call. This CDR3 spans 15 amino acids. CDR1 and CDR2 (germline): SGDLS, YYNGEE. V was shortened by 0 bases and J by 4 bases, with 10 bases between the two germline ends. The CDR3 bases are TGTGCCAGCAGCGTAGAAGTCAGCGTCACCGGGGAGCTGTTTTTT. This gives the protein CASSVEVSVTGELFF. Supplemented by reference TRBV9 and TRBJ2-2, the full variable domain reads DSGVTQTPKHLITATGQRVTLRCSPRSGDLSVYWYQQSLDQGLQFLIQYYNGEERAKGNILERFSAQQFPDLHSELNLSSLELGDSALYFCASSVEVSVTGELFFGEGSRLTVL.

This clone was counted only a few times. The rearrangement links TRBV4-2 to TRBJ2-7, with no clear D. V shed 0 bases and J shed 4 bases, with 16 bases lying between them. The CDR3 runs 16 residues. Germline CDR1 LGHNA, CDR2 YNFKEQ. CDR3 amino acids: CASSQEQWSPLYEQYF. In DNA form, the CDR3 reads TGTGCCAGCAGCCAAGAGCAGTGGAGCCCATTATACGAGCAGTACTTC.

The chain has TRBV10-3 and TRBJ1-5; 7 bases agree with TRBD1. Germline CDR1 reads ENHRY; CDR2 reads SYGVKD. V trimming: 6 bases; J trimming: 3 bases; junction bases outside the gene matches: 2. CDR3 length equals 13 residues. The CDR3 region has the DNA TGTGCCATCAGCAGGGGGTCCAATCAGCCCCAGCATTTT. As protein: CAISRGSNQPQHF.

Here the CDR3 reads CATSRGSGVYNEQFF. The DNA for the CDR3 is TGTGCCACCAGCAGGGGTTCCGGGGTATACAATGAGCAGTTCTTC. J is TRBJ2-1 and V is TRBV15, with D perhaps matching TRBD2 (5 bases). V dropped 3 bases and J dropped 4 bases, with 13 bases sitting between them. Germline CDR1 and CDR2: LNHNV and YYDKDF (reference sequence). The CDR3 consists of 15 residues.

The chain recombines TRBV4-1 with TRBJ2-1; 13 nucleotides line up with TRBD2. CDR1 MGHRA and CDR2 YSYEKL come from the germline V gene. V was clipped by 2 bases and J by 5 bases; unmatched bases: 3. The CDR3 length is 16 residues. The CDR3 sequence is CASSQSGLAGDNEQFF. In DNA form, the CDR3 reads TGCGCCAGCAGCCAATCCGGACTAGCGGGGGACAATGAGCAGTTCTTC.

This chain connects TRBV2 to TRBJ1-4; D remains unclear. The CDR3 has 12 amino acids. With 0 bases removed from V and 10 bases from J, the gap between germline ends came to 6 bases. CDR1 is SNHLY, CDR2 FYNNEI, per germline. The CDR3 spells CASSEATGKLFF. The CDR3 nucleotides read TGTGCCAGCAGTGAAGCGACGGGAAAACTGTTTTTT.

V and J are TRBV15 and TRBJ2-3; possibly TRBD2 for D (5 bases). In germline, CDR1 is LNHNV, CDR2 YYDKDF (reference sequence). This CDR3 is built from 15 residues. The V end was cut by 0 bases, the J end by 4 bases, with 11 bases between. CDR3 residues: CATSRDFEGSDTQYF. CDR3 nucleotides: TGTGCCACCAGCAGAGATTTTGAGGGCTCAGATACGCAGTATTTT.

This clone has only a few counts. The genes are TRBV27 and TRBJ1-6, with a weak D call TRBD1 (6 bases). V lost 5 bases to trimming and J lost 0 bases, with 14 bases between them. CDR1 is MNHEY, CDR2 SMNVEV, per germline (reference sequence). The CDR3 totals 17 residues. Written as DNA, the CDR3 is TGTGCCAGCAGTCCCCCCGGACAGAGCTCCTATAATTCACCCCTCCACTTT. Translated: CASSPPGQSSYNSPLHF.

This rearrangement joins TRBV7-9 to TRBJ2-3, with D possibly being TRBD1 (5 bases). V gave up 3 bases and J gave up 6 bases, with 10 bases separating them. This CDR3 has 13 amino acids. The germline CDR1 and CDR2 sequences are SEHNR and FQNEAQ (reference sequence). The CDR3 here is CASSFPPGDTQYF. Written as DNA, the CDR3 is TGTGCCAGCAGCTTCCCCCCAGGGGATACGCAGTATTTT.

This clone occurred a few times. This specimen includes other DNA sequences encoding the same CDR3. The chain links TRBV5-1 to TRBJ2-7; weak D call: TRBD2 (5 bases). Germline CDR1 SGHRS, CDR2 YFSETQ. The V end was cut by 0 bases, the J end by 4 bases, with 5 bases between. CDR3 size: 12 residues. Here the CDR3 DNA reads TGCGCCAGCAGCTTGGGAGGGTACGAGCAGTACTTC. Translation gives CASSLGGYEQYF.

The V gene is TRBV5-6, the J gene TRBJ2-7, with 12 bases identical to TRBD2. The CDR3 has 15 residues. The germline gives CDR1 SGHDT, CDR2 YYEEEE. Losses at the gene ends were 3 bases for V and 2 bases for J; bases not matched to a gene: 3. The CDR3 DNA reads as TGTGCCAGCAGCTACGGGACTAGCGGGCCCTACGAGCAGTACTTC. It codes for CASSYGTSGPYEQYF.

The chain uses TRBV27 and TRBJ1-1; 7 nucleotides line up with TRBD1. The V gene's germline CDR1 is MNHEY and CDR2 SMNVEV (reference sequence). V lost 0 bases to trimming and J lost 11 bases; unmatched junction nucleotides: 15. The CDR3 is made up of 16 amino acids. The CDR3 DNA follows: TGTGCCAGCAGTTTATCGTCTTACTCACAGGCCAGGGGGGCTTTCTTT. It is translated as CASSLSSYSQARGAFF.

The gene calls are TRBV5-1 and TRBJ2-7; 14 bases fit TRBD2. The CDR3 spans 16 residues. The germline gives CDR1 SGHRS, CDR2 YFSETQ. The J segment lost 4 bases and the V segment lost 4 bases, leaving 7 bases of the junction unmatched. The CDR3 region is CASSTGGTSGSYEQYF. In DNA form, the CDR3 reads TGCGCCAGCAGCACCGGAGGGACTAGCGGGAGTTACGAGCAGTACTTC. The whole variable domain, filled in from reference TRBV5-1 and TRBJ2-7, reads KAGVTQTPRYLIKTRGQQVTLSCSPISGHRSVSWYQQTPGQGLQFLFEYFSETQRNKGNFPGRFSGRQFSNSRSEMNVSTLELGDSALYLCASSTGGTSGSYEQYFGPGTRLTVT.

The CDR3 DNA reads as TGTGCCATCAGGGGACTAGCGGGAGGCGAAGAGCAGTTCTTC. This encodes CAIRGLAGGEEQFF. The gene calls are TRBV10-3 and TRBJ2-1; 15 nucleotides agree with TRBD2. Germline loops: CDR1 ENHRY, CDR2 SYGVKD. V dropped 6 bases and J dropped 10; count of bases not matched to a gene: 4. This CDR3 comprises 14 residues.